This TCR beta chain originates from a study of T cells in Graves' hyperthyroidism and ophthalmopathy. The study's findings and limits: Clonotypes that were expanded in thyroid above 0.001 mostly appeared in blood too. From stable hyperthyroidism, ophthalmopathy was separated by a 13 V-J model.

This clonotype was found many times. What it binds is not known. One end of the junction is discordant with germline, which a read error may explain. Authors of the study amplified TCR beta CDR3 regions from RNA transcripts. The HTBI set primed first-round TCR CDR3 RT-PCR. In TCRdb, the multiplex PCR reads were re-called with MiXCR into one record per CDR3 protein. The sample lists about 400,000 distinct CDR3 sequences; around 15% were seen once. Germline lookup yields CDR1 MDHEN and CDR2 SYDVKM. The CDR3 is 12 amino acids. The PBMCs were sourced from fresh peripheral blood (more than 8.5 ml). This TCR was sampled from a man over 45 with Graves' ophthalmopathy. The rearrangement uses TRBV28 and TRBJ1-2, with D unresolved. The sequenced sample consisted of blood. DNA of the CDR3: TGTGCCAGCAGGAAAAGTTGGGATGGCCACACCTTC. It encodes CASRKSWDGHTF.